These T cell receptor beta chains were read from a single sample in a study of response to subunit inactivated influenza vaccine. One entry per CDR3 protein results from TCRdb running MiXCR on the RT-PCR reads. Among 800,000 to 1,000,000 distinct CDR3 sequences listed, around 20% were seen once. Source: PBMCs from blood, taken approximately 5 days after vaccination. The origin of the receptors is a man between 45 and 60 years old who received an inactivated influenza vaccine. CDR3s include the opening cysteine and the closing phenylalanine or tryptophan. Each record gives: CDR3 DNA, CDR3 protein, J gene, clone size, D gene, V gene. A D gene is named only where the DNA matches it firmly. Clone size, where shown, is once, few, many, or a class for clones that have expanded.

CDR3 DNA: TGTGCCAGCAGAAAAAGTCCTAATGAAAAACTGTTTTTT
CDR3 protein: CASRKSPNEKLFF
J gene: TRBJ1-4
clone size: .
D gene: .
V gene: TRBV28

CDR3 DNA: TGCAGCGTCCAATATTTGGGTGATGGTTCCTACGAGCAGTACTTC
CDR3 protein: CSVQYLGDGSYEQYF
J gene: TRBJ2-7
clone size: few
D gene: .
V gene: TRBV29-1

CDR3 DNA: TGCAGTGCTAGAGGGTTTTCGCTGACAAGGAACTATGGCTACACCTTC
CDR3 protein: CSARGFSLTRNYGYTF
J gene: TRBJ1-2
clone size: .
D gene: .
V gene: TRBV20-1

CDR3 DNA: TGTGCCAGCAGCCAAGAACTAGGGGGCGAGCAGTACTTC
CDR3 protein: CASSQELGGEQYF
J gene: TRBJ2-7
clone size: .
D gene: .
V gene: TRBV7-9

CDR3 DNA: TGCGCCAGCAGCAGAGCGGTTTACGAGACCCAGTACTTC
CDR3 protein: CASSRAVYETQYF
J gene: TRBJ2-5
clone size: .
D gene: .
V gene: TRBV5-1

CDR3 DNA: TGCAGTGCTAGAGCTCAGGGAGGCACAGATACGCAGTATTTT
CDR3 protein: CSARAQGGTDTQYF
J gene: TRBJ2-3
clone size: .
D gene: .
V gene: TRBV20-1

CDR3 DNA: TGTGCCACCAGACCGGGCCCCCCATACACAGATACGCAGTATTTT
CDR3 protein: CATRPGPPYTDTQYF
J gene: TRBJ2-3
clone size: .
D gene: .
V gene: TRBV10-3

CDR3 DNA: TGCAGTGCCAGACAGGGAGCTCTGAACACTGAAGCTTTCTTT
CDR3 protein: CSARQGALNTEAFF
J gene: TRBJ1-1
clone size: many
D gene: TRBD1
V gene: TRBV20-1

CDR3 DNA: TGCGCCAGCAGCCTCGGGACAGGGGACTCGAAGCAGTACTTC
CDR3 protein: CASSLGTGDSKQYF
J gene: TRBJ2-7
clone size: many
D gene: TRBD1
V gene: TRBV4-3

CDR3 DNA: TGTGCCATCAGTGACAAGCGGGGGGCCCTCACAGATACGCAGTATTTT
CDR3 protein: CAISDKRGALTDTQYF
J gene: TRBJ2-3
clone size: .
D gene: TRBD2
V gene: TRBV10-3

CDR3 DNA: TGTGCCAGCAGCTTGAGCGATAGGACAGGGCTTATTCAGTACTTC
CDR3 protein: CASSLSDRTGLIQYF
J gene: TRBJ2-4
clone size: .
D gene: TRBD1
V gene: TRBV7-9

CDR3 DNA: TGCGCCAGCAGCCAGACAGGGGTCACCGGGGAGCTGTTTTTT
CDR3 protein: CASSQTGVTGELFF
J gene: TRBJ2-2
clone size: few
D gene: TRBD1
V gene: TRBV4-3

CDR3 DNA: TGTGCCACCAGCAGAGATCGAGGGAGTGGCTACACCTTC
CDR3 protein: CATSRDRGSGYTF
J gene: TRBJ1-2
clone size: few
D gene: .
V gene: TRBV15